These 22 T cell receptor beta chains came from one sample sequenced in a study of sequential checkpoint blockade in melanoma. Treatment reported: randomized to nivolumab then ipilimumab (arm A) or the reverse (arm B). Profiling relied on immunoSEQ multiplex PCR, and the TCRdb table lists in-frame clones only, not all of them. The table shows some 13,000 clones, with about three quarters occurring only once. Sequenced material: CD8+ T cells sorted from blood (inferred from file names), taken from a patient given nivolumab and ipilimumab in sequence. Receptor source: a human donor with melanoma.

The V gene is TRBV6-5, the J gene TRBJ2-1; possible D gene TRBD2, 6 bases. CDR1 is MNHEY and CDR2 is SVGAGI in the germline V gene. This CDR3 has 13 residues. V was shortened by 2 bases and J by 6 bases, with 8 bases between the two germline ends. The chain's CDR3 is CASSYGTPNEQFF. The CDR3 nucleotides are TGTGCCAGCAGTTACGGGACTCCCAATGAGCAGTTCTTC.

CDR3 protein: CASSGGLAAETQYF. DNA for the CDR3: TGTGCCAGCAGCGGGGGACTAGCGGCAGAGACCCAGTACTTC. The V and J genes are TRBV5-4 and TRBJ2-5; 11 bases agree with TRBD2. Germline CDR1 and CDR2: SGHNT and YYREEE (reference sequence). The CDR3 totals 14 residues. Trimming removed 4 bases from V and 4 bases from J; junction bases left unmatched: 3.

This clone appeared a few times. This CDR3 is CASRPTGRQETQYF. The CDR3 DNA is TGTGCCAGCAGGCCGACAGGGCGCCAAGAGACCCAGTACTTC. The V call is TRBV21-1, the J call TRBJ2-5; TRBD1, the D gene given by the table, was not confirmed from the DNA. TRBV21-1 is a pseudogene. The CDR3 runs 14 residues.

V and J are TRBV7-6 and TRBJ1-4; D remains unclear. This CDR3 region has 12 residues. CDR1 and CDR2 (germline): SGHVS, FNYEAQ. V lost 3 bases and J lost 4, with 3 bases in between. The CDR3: CASSFLNEKLFF. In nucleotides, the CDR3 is TGTGCCAGCAGCTTCCTTAATGAAAAACTGTTTTTT.

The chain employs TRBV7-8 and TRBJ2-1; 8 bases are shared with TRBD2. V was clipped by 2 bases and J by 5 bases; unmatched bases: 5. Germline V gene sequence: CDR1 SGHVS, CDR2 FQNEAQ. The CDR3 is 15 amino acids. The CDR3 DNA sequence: TGTGCCAGCAGCTTATTGTGGCGGGGGGACAATGAGCAGTTCTTC. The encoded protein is CASSLLWRGDNEQFF.

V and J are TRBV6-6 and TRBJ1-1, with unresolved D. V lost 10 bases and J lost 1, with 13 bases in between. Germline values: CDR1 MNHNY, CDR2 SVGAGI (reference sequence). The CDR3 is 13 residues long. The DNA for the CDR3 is TGTGCCACCATCCTGCCAGGGAACACTGAAGCTTTCTTT. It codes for CATILPGNTEAFF.

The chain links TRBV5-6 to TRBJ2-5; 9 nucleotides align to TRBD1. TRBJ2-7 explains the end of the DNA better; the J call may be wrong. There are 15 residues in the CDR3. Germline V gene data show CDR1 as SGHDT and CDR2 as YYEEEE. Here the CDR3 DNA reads TGTGCCAGCAGCGAAGCCCGGGACAGGGTGTACGAGCAGTACTTC. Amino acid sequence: CASSEARDRVYEQYF.

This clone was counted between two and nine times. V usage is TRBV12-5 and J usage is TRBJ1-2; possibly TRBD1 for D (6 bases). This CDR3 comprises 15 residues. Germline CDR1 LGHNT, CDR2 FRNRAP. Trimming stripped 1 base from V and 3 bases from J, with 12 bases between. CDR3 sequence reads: CASGLGPTGYYGYTF. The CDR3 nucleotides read TGTGCTAGTGGTTTGGGTCCGACAGGCTACTATGGCTACACCTTC.

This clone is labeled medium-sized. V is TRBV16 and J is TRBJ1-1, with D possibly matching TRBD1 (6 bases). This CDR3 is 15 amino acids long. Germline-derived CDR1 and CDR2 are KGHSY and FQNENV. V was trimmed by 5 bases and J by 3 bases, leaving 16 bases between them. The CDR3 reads CASSVNRVVDTEAFF. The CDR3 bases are TGTGCCAGCAGCGTTAACAGGGTGGTGGACACTGAAGCTTTCTTT.

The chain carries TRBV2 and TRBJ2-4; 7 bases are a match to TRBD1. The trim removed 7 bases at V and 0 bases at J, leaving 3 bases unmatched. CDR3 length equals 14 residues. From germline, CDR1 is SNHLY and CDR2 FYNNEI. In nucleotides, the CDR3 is TGTGCCAGCACTGGGACAGTAGCCAAAAACATTCAGTACTTC. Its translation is CASTGTVAKNIQYF.

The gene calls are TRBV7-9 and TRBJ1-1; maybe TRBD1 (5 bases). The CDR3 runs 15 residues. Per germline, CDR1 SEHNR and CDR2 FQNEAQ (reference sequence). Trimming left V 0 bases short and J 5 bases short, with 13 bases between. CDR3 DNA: TGTGCCAGCAGCTTAGCGCCAGGGTTAGGGACTGAAGCTTTCTTT. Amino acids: CASSLAPGLGTEAFF.

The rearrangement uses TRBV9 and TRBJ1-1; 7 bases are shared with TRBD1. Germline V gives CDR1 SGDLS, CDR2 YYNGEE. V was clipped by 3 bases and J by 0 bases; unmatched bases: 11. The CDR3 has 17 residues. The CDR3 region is CASSAQQGFDMNTEAFF. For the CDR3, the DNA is TGTGCCAGCAGCGCGCAACAGGGGTTTGATATGAACACTGAAGCTTTCTTT.

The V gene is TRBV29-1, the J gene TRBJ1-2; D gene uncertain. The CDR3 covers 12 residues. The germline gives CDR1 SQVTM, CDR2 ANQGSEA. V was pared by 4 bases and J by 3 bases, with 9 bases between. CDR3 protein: CSVVSNHYGYTF. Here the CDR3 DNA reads TGCAGCGTTGTCAGTAACCACTATGGCTACACCTTC.

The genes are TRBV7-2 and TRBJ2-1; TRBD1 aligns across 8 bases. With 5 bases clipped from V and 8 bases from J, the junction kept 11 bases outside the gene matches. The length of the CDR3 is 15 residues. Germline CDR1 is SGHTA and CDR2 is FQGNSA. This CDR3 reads CASSLLQGALDEQFF. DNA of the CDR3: TGTGCCAGCAGCCTCCTGCAGGGGGCCCTGGATGAGCAGTTCTTC. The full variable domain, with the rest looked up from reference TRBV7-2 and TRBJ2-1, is GAGVSQSPSNKVTEKGKDVELRCDPISGHTALYWYRQSLGQGLEFLIYFQGNSAPDKSGLPSDRFSAERTGGSVSTLTIQRTQQEDSAVYLCASSLLQGALDEQFFGPGTRLTVL.

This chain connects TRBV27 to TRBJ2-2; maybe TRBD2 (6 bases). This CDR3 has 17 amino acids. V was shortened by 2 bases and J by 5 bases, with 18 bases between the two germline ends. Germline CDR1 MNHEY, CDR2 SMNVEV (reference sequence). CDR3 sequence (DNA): TGTGCCAGCAGTTTAGTCCCCAAGCGGGCCTTAACCGGGGAGCTGTTTTTT. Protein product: CASSLVPKRALTGELFF.

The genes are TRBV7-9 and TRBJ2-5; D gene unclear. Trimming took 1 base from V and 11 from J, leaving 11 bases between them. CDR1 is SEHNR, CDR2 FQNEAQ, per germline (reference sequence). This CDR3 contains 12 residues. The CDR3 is CASSLVPFEQYF. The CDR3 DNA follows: TGTGCCAGCAGCTTAGTTCCTTTTGAGCAGTACTTC.

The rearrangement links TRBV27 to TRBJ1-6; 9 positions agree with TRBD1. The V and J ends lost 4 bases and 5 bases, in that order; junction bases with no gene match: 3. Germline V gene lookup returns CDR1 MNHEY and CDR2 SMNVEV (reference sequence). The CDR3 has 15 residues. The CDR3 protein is CASSSHRGHNSPLHF. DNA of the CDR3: TGTGCCAGCAGTTCGCACAGGGGGCATAATTCACCCCTCCACTTT.

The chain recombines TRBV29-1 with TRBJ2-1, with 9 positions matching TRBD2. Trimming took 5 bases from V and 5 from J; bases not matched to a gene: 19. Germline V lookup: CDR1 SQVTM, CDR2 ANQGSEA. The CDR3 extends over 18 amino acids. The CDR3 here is CSVYGQMGRERGDNEQFF. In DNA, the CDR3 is TGCAGCGTTTACGGACAAATGGGGCGTGAGCGGGGGGACAATGAGCAGTTCTTC.

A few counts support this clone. CDR3 DNA sequence: TGTGCCAGCAGCCCATCGACGGAGAGCCATACGCAGTATTTT. Its protein product is CASSPSTESHTQYF. The chain joins TRBV7-9 to TRBJ2-3; the D is unclear. V was pared by 5 bases and J by 7 bases, with 16 bases between. The CDR3 has 14 amino acids. Germline CDR1 SEHNR, CDR2 FQNEAQ (reference sequence).

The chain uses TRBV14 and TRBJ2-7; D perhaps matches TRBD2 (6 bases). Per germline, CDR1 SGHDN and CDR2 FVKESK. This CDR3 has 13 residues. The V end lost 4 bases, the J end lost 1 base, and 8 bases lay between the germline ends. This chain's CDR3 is CASSPGVSYEQYF. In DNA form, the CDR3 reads TGTGCCAGCAGCCCGGGAGTTTCCTACGAGCAGTACTTC. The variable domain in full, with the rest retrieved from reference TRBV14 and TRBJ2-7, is EAGVTQFPSHSVIEKGQTVTLRCDPISGHDNLYWYRRVMGKEIKFLLHFVKESKQDESGMPNNRFLAERTGGTYSTLKVQPAELEDSGVYFCASSPGVSYEQYFGPGTRLTVT.

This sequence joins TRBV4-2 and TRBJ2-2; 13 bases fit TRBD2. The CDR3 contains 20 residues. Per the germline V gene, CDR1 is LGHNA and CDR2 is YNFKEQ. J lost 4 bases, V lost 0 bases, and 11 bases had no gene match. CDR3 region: CASSQDAILAGGPTTGELFF. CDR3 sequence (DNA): TGTGCCAGCAGCCAAGATGCGATACTAGCGGGAGGGCCGACCACCGGGGAGCTGTTTTTT.

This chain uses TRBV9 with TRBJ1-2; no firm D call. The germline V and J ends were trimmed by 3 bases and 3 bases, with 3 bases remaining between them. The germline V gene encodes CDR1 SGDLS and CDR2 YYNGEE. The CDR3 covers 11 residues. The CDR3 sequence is CASSDYYGYTF. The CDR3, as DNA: TGTGCCAGCAGCGACTACTATGGCTACACCTTC. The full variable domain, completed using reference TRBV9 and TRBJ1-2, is DSGVTQTPKHLITATGQRVTLRCSPRSGDLSVYWYQQSLDQGLQFLIQYYNGEERAKGNILERFSAQQFPDLHSELNLSSLELGDSALYFCASSDYYGYTFGSGTRLTVV.